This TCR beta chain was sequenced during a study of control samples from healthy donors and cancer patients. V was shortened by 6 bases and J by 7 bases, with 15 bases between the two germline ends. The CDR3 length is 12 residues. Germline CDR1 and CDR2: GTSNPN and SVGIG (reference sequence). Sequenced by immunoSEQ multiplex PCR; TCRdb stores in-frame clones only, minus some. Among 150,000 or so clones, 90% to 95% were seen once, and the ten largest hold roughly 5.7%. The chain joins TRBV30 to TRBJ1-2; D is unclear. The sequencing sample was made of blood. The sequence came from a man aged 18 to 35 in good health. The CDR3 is CACTQSVGGYTF. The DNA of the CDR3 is TGTGCCTGCACCCAGTCGGTGGGTGGCTACACCTTC.